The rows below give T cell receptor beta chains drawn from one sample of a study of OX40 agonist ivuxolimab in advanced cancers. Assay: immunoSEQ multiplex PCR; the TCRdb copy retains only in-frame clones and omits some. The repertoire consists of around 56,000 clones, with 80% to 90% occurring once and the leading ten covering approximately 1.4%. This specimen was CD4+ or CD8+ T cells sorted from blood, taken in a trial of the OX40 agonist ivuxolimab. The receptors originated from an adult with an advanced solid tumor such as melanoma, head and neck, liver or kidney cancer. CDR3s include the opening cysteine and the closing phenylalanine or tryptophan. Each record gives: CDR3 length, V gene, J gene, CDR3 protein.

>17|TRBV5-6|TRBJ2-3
CASSLTSGSISTDTQYF
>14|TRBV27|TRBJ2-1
CASYLRGAGNEQFF
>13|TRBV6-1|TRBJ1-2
CASSERGDYGYTF
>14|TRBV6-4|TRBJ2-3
CASSQTGSTDTQYF
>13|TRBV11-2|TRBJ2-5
CASSYTGEETQYF
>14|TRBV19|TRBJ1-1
CASRLTGSGTEAFF
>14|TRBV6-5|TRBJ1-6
CASSYEEGSRPLHF
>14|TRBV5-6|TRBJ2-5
CASSLRLEQETQYF
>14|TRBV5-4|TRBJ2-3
CASSLGVTTDTQYF
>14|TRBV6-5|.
CASSARDSTYEQYF
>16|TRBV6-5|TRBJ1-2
CASSYSRTGGGYGYTF
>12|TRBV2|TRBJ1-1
CASSAGGTEAFF
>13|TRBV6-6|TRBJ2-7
CASSYSDRYEQYF
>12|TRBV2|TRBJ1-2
CATAFGGRGYTF
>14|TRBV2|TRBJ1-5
CASTGPYSNQPQHF
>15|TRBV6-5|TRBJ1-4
CASSYSNQGQAKLFF
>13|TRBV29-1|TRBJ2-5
CSVLAGAGETQYF
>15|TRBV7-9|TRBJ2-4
CASSPGRGKGNIQYF
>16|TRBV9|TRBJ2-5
CASSPRTSGGGETQYF
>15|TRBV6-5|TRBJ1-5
CASSSTGGLRQPQHF
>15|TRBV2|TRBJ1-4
CASGAQGTTNEKLFF
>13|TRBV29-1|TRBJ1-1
CSVGGSLNTEAFF
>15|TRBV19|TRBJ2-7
CASSNGLAGVYEQYF
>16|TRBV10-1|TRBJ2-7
CASSAPGLAGGDEQYF
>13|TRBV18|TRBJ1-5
CASSVSGNQPQHF
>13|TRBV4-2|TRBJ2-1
CASSHAVFNEQFF
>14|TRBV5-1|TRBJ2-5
CASSSQPSEETQYF
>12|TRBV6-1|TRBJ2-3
CASISRGDTQYF
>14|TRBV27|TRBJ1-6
CASRRDGDNSPLHF
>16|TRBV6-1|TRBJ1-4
CASSAYSGTGDEKLFF
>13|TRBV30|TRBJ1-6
CAWSGDINSPLHF
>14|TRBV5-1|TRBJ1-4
CASTRSGTNEKLFF
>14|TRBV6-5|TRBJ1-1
CASRHRDRGNEAFF
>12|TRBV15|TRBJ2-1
CATSPQHNEQFF
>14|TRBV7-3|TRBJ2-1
CASSLRGLSNEQFF
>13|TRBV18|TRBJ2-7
CASSPSAGAEQYF